The 9 T cell receptor beta chains given below trace back to one sample, sequenced in a study of somatic mutations in cytotoxic T cells in rheumatoid arthritis. Using immunoSEQ multiplex PCR, the repertoire was profiled, and TCRdb retains in-frame clones only, with some absent. The profile shows some 20,000 clones, over 75% of them singletons. Sequenced input: CD8+ T cells sorted from blood. All receptors derive from a young man with rheumatoid arthritis.

This chain connects TRBV6-6 to TRBJ1-3; D call uncertain. This CDR3 contains 11 residues. From germline, CDR1 is MNHNY and CDR2 SVGAGI (reference sequence). V lost 8 bases, J lost 2 bases, and 4 bases lay in between. CDR3 DNA: TGTGCCAGCGCAACTGGAAACACCATATATTTT. Its translation is CASATGNTIYF.

The CDR3 here is CSVVPPVGGYTF. CDR3 DNA sequence: TGCAGCGTTGTACCGCCAGTGGGGGGCTACACCTTC. This chain uses TRBV29-1 with TRBJ1-2; D is unclear. The germline V gene encodes CDR1 SQVTM and CDR2 ANQGSEA. The CDR3 is 12 residues long. V lost 4 bases and J 8 bases, leaving 14 bases between the germline ends.

The chain combines TRBV5-6 with TRBJ2-1; D is perhaps TRBD2 (5 bases). The germline CDR1 and CDR2 sequences are SGHDT and YYEEEE. This CDR3 has 14 residues. Deletions cut 0 bases from V and 2 bases from J, with 6 bases between. CDR3 region: CASSLGGAYNEQFF. Written as DNA, the CDR3 is TGTGCCAGCAGCTTGGGGGGAGCCTACAATGAGCAGTTCTTC.

The rearrangement joins TRBV6-1 to TRBJ2-4; D gene ambiguous. The CDR3 sequence is 17 residues long. V shed 1 base and J shed 2 bases, with 15 bases lying between them. CDR1 and CDR2 from the germline V gene are MNHNS and SASEGT. CDR3 protein: CASSEGMWVLTKNIQYF. CDR3 nucleotides: TGTGCCAGCAGTGAAGGGATGTGGGTTCTAACCAAAAACATTCAGTACTTC.

A single count supports this clone. This rearrangement joins TRBV6-5 to TRBJ1-1; 7 bases are a match to TRBD1. Germline trimming cut 2 bases from V and 3 bases from J; bases unmatched to any gene: 3. The CDR3 has 14 residues. Germline V lookup: CDR1 MNHEY, CDR2 SVGAGI. In DNA form, the CDR3 reads TGTGCCAGCAGTTACATCCAGGGGGACACTGAAGCTTTCTTT. Translation: CASSYIQGDTEAFF.

The chain joins TRBV18 to TRBJ2-5, with no clear D. The V gene lost 3 bases and the J gene lost 4 bases, with 9 bases spanning the gap. The germline gives CDR1 KGHSH, CDR2 LQKENI. CDR3 size: 13 residues. This CDR3 reads CASSPLVSETQYF. As DNA, the CDR3 is TGTGCCAGCTCACCTCTCGTCTCAGAGACCCAGTACTTC.

The chain employs TRBV5-8 and TRBJ1-5, with D uncertain. Trimming left V 6 bases short and J 4 bases short, with 5 bases between. The CDR3 totals 11 residues. Per the germline V gene, CDR1 is SGHTS and CDR2 is YDEGEE. CDR3 sequence (DNA): TGTGCCAGCACGGTTAATCAGCCCCAGCATTTT. Its translation is CASTVNQPQHF.

J is TRBJ1-6 and V is TRBV6-4; TRBD1 matches 7 bases. The V gene end was trimmed by 3 bases and the J gene end by 8 bases; junction bases not matched to a gene: 4. Germline V CDR1 and CDR2: MRHNA, SNTAGT. The CDR3 is made up of 14 amino acids. This chain's CDR3 is CASSEGTEDSPLHF. The CDR3 DNA reads TGTGCCAGCAGTGAAGGGACAGAGGATTCACCCCTCCACTTT.

The gene calls are TRBV5-6 and TRBJ1-2; 7 nucleotides align to TRBD1. Germline CDR1 SGHDT, CDR2 YYEEEE. With 0 bases clipped from V and 7 bases from J, the junction kept 6 bases outside the gene matches. The CDR3 totals 14 residues. CDR3 residues: CASSLGQGWSGYTF. DNA of the CDR3: TGTGCCAGCAGCTTGGGACAGGGATGGAGTGGCTACACCTTC.